A selection of T cell receptor beta chains follows, all from one sample in a study of response to subunit inactivated influenza vaccine. TCRdb fed the RT-PCR reads into MiXCR, producing one record per CDR3 protein. The repertoire holds some 570,000 distinct CDR3 sequences, with roughly 10% as singletons. The same data also contributed to another study, on T cells expressing NK-cell markers.

Sequenced here: PBMCs from blood, sampled on the day of vaccination. These receptors were obtained from a man in his fifties who received an inactivated influenza vaccine. CDR3s include the opening cysteine and the closing phenylalanine or tryptophan. A D gene is named only where the DNA matches it firmly. Not all rows give a size; the values are once, few, many and, for expanded clones, a class.

cdr3_aa,cdr3_nt,d_call,j_call,clone_size,cdr3_length,v_call
CASSLNKVVYGYTF,TGTGCCAGCAGCTTAAATAAGGTCGTCTATGGCTACACCTTC,.,TRBJ1-2,few,14,TRBV7-2
CSARVLNEQFF,TGCAGTGCTAGAGTCCTTAATGAGCAGTTCTTC,.,TRBJ2-1,.,11,TRBV20-1
CASSFPGTGDVEQYF,TGTGCCAGCAGCTTCCCCGGGACAGGGGATGTCGAGCAGTACTTC,TRBD1,TRBJ2-7,.,15,TRBV7-9
CASSLVARSGELFF,TGTGCCAGCAGCTTAGTGGCCCGGTCCGGGGAGCTGTTTTTT,.,TRBJ2-2,few,14,TRBV7-2
CASSLRAAYNSPLHF,TGTGCCAGCAGTCTCAGGGCCGCCTATAATTCACCCCTCCACTTT,.,TRBJ1-6,few,15,TRBV12-3/TRBV12-4
CASSLSGGLRNEQFF,TGTGCCAGCAGCCTAAGCGGGGGCCTCCGCAATGAGCAGTTCTTC,TRBD2,TRBJ2-1,.,15,TRBV7-2
CASSLGGGFTDTQYF,TGTGCCAGCAGCTTAGGCGGGGGCTTCACAGATACGCAGTATTTT,.,TRBJ2-3,many,15,TRBV12-3/TRBV12-4
CASSQDVRGLNTGELFF,TGCGCCAGCAGCCAAGATGTGAGGGGGCTAAACACCGGGGAGCTGTTTTTT,TRBD1,TRBJ2-2,.,17,TRBV4-3
CASSEGGVRTEAFF,TGTGCCAGCAGTGAAGGGGGGGTGAGAACTGAAGCTTTCTTT,.,TRBJ1-1,many,14,TRBV6-1
CASSKGDRGEETQYF,TGTGCCAGCAGCAAAGGGGACAGGGGAGAAGAGACCCAGTACTTC,.,TRBJ2-5,many,15,TRBV21-1
CASSLRGGSAAYEQYF,TGTGCCAGCAGTTTAAGGGGCGGGAGTGCCGCCTACGAGCAGTACTTC,TRBD2,TRBJ2-7,.,16,TRBV12-3/TRBV12-4
CASSFAGKHNEQFF,TGTGCCAGCAGTTTCGCCGGGAAACACAATGAGCAGTTCTTC,.,TRBJ2-1,.,14,TRBV12-3/TRBV12-4
CASSLRWGGGYTF,TGTGCCAGCAGTTTACGGTGGGGCGGGGGCTACACCTTC,.,TRBJ1-2,.,13,TRBV27
CASRRSHLQGEQYF,TGTGCCAGCAGAAGGTCCCACCTCCAAGGCGAGCAGTACTTC,.,TRBJ2-7,.,14,TRBV2
CASSSGQALAGELFF,TGTGCCAGCAGCTCAGGACAGGCTCTAGCCGGGGAGCTGTTTTTT,TRBD1,TRBJ2-2,many,15,TRBV7-9
CSGGQPDNEQFF,TGCAGCGGGGGACAGCCAGACAATGAGCAGTTCTTC,TRBD1,TRBJ2-1,.,12,TRBV29-1
CASSHSAVPGTRYEQYF,TGCGCCAGCAGCCACAGCGCAGTCCCCGGGACGCGATACGAGCAGTACTTC,.,TRBJ2-7,few,17,TRBV4-3
CSARKPGLGANEQYF,TGCAGTGCTAGAAAACCGGGACTAGGGGCGAACGAGCAGTACTTC,TRBD2,TRBJ2-7,.,15,TRBV20-1
CSGTLNTEAFF,TGCAGCGGGACACTGAACACTGAAGCTTTCTTT,.,TRBJ1-1,.,11,TRBV29-1
CASSPRRDRGVEQFF,TGTGCCAGCAGCCCACGCCGGGACAGGGGCGTTGAGCAGTTCTTC,TRBD1,TRBJ2-1,once,15,TRBV7-8
CASSSPASEPFVHF,TGTGCCAGCAGCTCGCCAGCCTCCGAGCCCTTTGTCCATTTT,.,TRBJ1-6,few,14,TRBV7-8
CAISERWTGEGTEAFF,TGTGCCATCAGTGAAAGGTGGACAGGGGAAGGGACTGAAGCTTTCTTT,TRBD1,TRBJ1-1,.,16,TRBV10-3
CASSLGLAGSETQYF,TGCGCCAGCAGCTTGGGACTAGCGGGGTCTGAGACCCAGTACTTC,TRBD2,TRBJ2-5,many,15,TRBV5-1
CSALYLAGTDEQYF,TGCAGTGCTCTCTATCTAGCGGGAACGGACGAGCAGTACTTC,TRBD2,TRBJ2-7,.,14,TRBV20-1
CASSPTGGTPYGYTF,TGCGCCAGCAGCCCGACGGGGGGGACACCGTATGGCTACACCTTC,.,TRBJ1-2,few,15,TRBV5-1
CASSSHKETQYF,TGCGCCAGCAGCTCGCACAAAGAGACCCAGTACTTC,.,TRBJ2-5,.,12,TRBV5-1
CASSEKASDEQYF,TGCGCCAGCAGTGAAAAGGCCTCGGACGAGCAGTACTTC,.,TRBJ2-7,few,13,TRBV10-1
CASSLNTGTGELFF,TGTGCCAGCAGTTTAAATACCGGCACCGGGGAGCTGTTTTTT,.,TRBJ2-2,many,14,TRBV12-3/TRBV12-4
CASSFLTEAFF,TGTGCCAGCAGTTTCCTCACTGAAGCTTTCTTT,.,TRBJ1-1,.,11,TRBV28
CASSPPLSLMNTEAFF,TGTGCCAGCAGTCCCCCTCTCTCGCTGATGAACACTGAAGCTTTCTTT,.,TRBJ1-1,few,16,TRBV28
CASSYGQGAGANVLTF,TGTGCCAGCAGTTACGGACAGGGGGCTGGGGCCAACGTCCTGACTTTC,TRBD1,TRBJ2-6,few,16,TRBV6-5
CASSLATSQETQYF,TGTGCCAGCAGTTTAGCGACTAGCCAAGAGACCCAGTACTTC,.,TRBJ2-5,.,14,TRBV27
CATTFLAGAENWQETQYF,TGTGCCACAACCTTCCTAGCGGGAGCTGAGAATTGGCAAGAGACCCAGTACTTC,TRBD2,TRBJ2-5,.,18,TRBV3-1
CASSPGPSTDTQYF,TGCGCCAGCAGCCCGGGTCCAAGCACAGATACGCAGTATTTT,.,TRBJ2-3,many,14,TRBV5-1
CASSPSSLNQPQHF,TGTGCCAGCTCACCATCCAGCCTCAATCAGCCCCAGCATTTT,.,TRBJ1-5,.,14,TRBV18
CSVEDRRRAPYEQYF,TGCAGCGTTGAAGACAGGCGGCGGGCGCCGTACGAGCAGTACTTC,.,TRBJ2-7,.,15,TRBV29-1
CASSPDGSNKKTQYF,TGTGCCAGCTCCCCGGACGGGTCTAACAAAAAGACCCAGTACTTC,.,TRBJ2-5,.,15,TRBV18
CASSLSRGTEKLFF,TGTGCCAGCAGTTTATCTCGCGGAACTGAAAAACTGTTTTTT,.,TRBJ1-4,many,14,TRBV27
CATGEEGTQYF,TGTGCCACAGGGGAGGAGGGGACCCAGTACTTC,.,TRBJ2-5,.,11,TRBV24-1
CSVELAGGPEETQYF,TGCAGCGTTGAATTAGCGGGAGGGCCCGAGGAGACCCAGTACTTC,TRBD2,TRBJ2-5,.,15,TRBV29-1
CASRFGRERPYEQYF,TGCGCCAGCAGGTTCGGGCGGGAGCGACCCTACGAGCAGTACTTC,TRBD2,TRBJ2-7,few,15,TRBV10-2
CSVYRDTQYF,TGCAGTGTTTATCGGGATACGCAGTATTTT,.,TRBJ2-3,few,10,TRBV20-1
CASSPRTSGRASLHEQFF,TGCGCCAGCAGCCCCCGGACTAGCGGGAGGGCCTCCCTCCATGAGCAGTTCTTC,TRBD2,TRBJ2-1,many,18,TRBV5-1
CASSQVGRGRSYNEQFF,TGTGCCAGCAGCCAAGTGGGTCGCGGGAGGTCCTACAATGAGCAGTTCTTC,TRBD2,TRBJ2-1,few,17,TRBV3-1
CSVGLGGSTDTQYF,TGCAGCGTTGGATTGGGGGGGAGCACAGATACGCAGTATTTT,TRBD2,TRBJ2-3,few,14,TRBV29-1
CASSQGMNTEAFF,TGTGCCAGCAGCCAAGGCATGAACACTGAAGCTTTCTTT,.,TRBJ1-1,many,13,TRBV14
CASSAVGRPYEQYF,TGTGCCAGCAGTGCGGTGGGTCGACCCTACGAGCAGTACTTC,.,TRBJ2-7,.,14,TRBV2
CSVERRGRVKTQYF,TGCAGCGTTGAAAGGCGTGGCAGGGTAAAGACCCAGTACTTC,.,TRBJ2-5,.,14,TRBV29-1
CASSKTPGSTDTQYF,TGTGCTAGCAGCAAAACACCCGGTAGCACAGATACGCAGTATTTT,.,TRBJ2-3,few,15,TRBV7-7
CASSGASGRVMAKNIQYF,TGTGCCAGCAGTGGAGCTAGCGGGAGGGTGATGGCCAAAAACATTCAGTACTTC,TRBD2,TRBJ2-4,few,18,TRBV6-1
CASSYHGQGENEQYF,TGTGCCAGCAGTTATCACGGACAGGGCGAGAACGAGCAGTACTTC,TRBD1,TRBJ2-7,few,15,TRBV6-2/TRBV6-3